This entry describes one T cell receptor beta chain. The target antigen is unknown. The source of the sample is a study of response to subunit inactivated influenza vaccine. Study outcomes and limitations: The authors suggested that few new T cells are recruited per seasonal influenza vaccination.

The CDR3 sequence is 13 residues long. V lost 7 bases and J lost 12; bases outside the gene matches: 12. CDR1 is LNHDA and CDR2 is SQIVND in the germline V gene (reference sequence). From the RT-PCR reads, TCRdb called clonotypes with MiXCR, one entry per CDR3 protein. This table holds approximately 310,000 distinct CDR3 sequences, about a fifth found once. This sample comprised PBMCs from blood, obtained around 22 months after vaccination. This receptor was identified in a man between 50 and 70 years old who received an inactivated influenza vaccine. The gene calls are TRBV19 and TRBJ2-1; 7 nucleotides line up with TRBD2. The CDR3 nucleotides are TGTGCCAGTACCGGGACTACCCTCGTGGGGCAGTTCTTC. Its translation: CASTGTTLVGQFF.